This T cell receptor beta chain was recorded in a study of T cell responses to AZD1222 COVID-19 vaccine. Study observations and caveats: Among vaccine-associated CD4 TCRs, coverage spanned spike, with dominance at 160-218 and 743-854. It should be noted that donors were predominantly white British and more often female, and clonal diversity was possibly underestimated.

Some clones are missing from TCRdb's copy, which holds only in-frame ones; the method was immunoSEQ multiplex PCR. The data show approximately 50,000 clones, 86% seen once. On this clone itself: What it binds is not known.

Trimming removed 5 bases from V and 3 bases from J, with 14 bases in between. Per the germline V gene, CDR1 is SGHTA and CDR2 is FQGNSA. This CDR3 region has 15 residues. This TCR came from an adult who received the AZD1222 COVID-19 vaccine. The material sequenced was peripheral blood, taken 28 days after the second AZD1222 dose. The chain joins TRBV7-2 to TRBJ1-3; D is uncertain. The CDR3 region is CASSTQTGLGNTIYF. As DNA, the CDR3 is TGTGCCAGCAGCACCCAGACCGGACTTGGAAACACCATATATTTT.